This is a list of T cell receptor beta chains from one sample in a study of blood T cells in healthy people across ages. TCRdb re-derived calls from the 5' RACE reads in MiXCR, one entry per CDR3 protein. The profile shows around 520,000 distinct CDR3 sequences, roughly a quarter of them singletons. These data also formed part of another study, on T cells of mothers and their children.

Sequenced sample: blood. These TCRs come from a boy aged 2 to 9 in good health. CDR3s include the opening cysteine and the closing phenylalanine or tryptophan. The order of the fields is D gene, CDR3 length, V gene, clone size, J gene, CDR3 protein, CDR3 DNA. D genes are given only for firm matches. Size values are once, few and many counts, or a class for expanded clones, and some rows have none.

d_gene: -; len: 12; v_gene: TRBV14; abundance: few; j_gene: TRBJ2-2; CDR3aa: CASSRLPRELFF; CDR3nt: TGTGCCAGCAGCCGGTTGCCGAGGGAGCTGTTTTTT
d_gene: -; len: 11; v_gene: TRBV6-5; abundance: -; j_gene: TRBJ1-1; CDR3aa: CASTWDSQAFF; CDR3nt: TGTGCCAGCACCTGGGACTCGCAAGCTTTCTTT
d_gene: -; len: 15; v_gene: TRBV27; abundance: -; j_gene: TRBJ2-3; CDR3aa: CASSEDSGNTDTQYF; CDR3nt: TGTGCCAGCAGTGAGGACAGTGGTAACACAGATACGCAGTATTTT
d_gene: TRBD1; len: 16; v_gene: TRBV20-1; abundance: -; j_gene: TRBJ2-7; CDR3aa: CSAQSWFGQGSYEQYF; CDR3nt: TGCAGTGCCCAGTCGTGGTTTGGACAGGGGTCCTACGAGCAGTACTTC
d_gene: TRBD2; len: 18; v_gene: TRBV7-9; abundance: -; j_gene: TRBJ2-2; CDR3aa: CASSPRTSGPSDTGELFF; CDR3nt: TGTGCCAGCAGCCCTCGGACTAGCGGGCCCAGCGACACCGGGGAGCTGTTTTTT
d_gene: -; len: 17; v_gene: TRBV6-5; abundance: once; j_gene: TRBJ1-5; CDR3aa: CASSYWQQGGSNQPQHF; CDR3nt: TGTGCCAGCAGTTACTGGCAGCAGGGCGGCAGCAATCAGCCCCAGCATTTT
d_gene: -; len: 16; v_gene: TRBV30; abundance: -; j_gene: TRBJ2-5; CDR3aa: CAWSVPLTGVFETQYF; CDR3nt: TGTGCCTGGAGTGTTCCCCTGACGGGGGTGTTTGAGACCCAGTACTTC
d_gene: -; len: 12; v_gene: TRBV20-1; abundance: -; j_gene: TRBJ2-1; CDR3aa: CSARLAHNEQFF; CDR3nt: TGCAGTGCTAGGTTAGCGCACAATGAGCAGTTCTTC
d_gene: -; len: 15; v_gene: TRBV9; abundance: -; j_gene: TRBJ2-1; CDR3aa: CASSPYPGPNNEQFF; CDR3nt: TGTGCCAGCAGCCCATACCCGGGACCTAACAATGAGCAGTTCTTC
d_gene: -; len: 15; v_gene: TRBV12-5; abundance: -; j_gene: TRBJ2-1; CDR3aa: CASGLAPDHYNEQFF; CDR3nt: TGTGCTAGTGGTTTGGCACCCGACCATTACAATGAGCAGTTCTTC
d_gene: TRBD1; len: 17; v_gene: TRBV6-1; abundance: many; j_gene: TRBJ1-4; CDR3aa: CASSAKTGGLTNEKLFF; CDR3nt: TGTGCCAGCAGTGCAAAGACAGGGGGCTTAACTAATGAAAAACTGTTTTTT
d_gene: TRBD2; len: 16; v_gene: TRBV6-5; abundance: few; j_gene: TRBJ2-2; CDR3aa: CASSYAFRLAGGELFF; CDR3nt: TGTGCCAGCAGTTACGCTTTTCGACTAGCGGGCGGGGAGCTGTTTTTT
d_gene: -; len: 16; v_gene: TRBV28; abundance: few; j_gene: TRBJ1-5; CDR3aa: CASRLDVQGYNQPQHF; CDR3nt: TGTGCCAGCAGGTTAGATGTTCAGGGATACAATCAGCCCCAGCATTTT
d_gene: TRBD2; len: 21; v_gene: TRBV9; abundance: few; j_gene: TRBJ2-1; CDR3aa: CASSLPRDRLAPGGGVNEQFF; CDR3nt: TGTGCCAGCAGCCTACCCCGAGATAGACTAGCTCCCGGCGGGGGTGTTAATGAGCAGTTCTTC
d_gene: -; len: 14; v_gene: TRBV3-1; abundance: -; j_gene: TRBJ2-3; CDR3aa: CASSQDAPWGTQYF; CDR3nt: TGTGCCAGCAGCCAAGATGCCCCGTGGGGTACGCAGTATTTT
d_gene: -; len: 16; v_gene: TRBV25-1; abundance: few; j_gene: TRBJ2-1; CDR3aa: CASSDLHHLDGNEQFF; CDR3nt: TGTGCCAGCAGTGACCTTCATCACTTGGACGGGAATGAGCAGTTCTTC
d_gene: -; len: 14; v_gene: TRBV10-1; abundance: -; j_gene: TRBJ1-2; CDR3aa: CASSDIATNYGYTF; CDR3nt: TGCGCCAGCAGTGACATCGCTACTAACTATGGCTACACCTTC
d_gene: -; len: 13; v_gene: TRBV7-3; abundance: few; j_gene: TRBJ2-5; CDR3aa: CASSLQHGETQYF; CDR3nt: TGTGCCAGCAGCTTACAACACGGGGAGACCCAGTACTTC
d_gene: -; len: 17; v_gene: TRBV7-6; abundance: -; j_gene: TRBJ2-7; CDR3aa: CASSLGAGGGMSYEQYF; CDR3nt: TGTGCCAGCAGCTTAGGGGCAGGGGGAGGAATGTCCTACGAGCAGTACTTC
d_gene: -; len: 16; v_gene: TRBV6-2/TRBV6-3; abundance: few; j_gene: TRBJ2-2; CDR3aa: CASSSLGSEGTGELFF; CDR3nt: TGTGCCAGCAGTTCTCTCGGCTCCGAGGGCACCGGGGAGCTGTTTTTT
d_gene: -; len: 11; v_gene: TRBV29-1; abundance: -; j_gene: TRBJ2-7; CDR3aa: CSVESGVEQYF; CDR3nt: TGCAGCGTTGAATCCGGGGTCGAGCAGTACTTC
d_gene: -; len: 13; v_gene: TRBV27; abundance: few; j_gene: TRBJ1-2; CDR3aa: CASSLRPGTGYTF; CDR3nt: TGTGCCAGCAGTTTAAGGCCAGGGACCGGCTACACCTTC
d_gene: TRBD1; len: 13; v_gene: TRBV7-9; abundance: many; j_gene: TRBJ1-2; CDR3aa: CASSPFGTDGYTF; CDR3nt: TGTGCCAGCAGCCCTTTTGGGACAGATGGCTACACCTTC
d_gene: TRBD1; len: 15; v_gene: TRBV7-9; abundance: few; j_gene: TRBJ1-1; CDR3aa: CASRSRDRGNTEAFF; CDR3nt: TGTGCCAGCAGGTCCCGGGACAGGGGTAACACTGAAGCTTTCTTT
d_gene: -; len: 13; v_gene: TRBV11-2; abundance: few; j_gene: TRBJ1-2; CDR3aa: CASSLAGSTGYTF; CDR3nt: TGTGCCAGCAGCTTAGCCGGCAGCACGGGCTACACCTTC
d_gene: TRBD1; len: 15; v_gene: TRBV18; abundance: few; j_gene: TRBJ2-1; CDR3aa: CASSQTGVTYNEQFF; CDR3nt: TGTGCCAGCTCCCAAACAGGGGTCACCTACAATGAGCAGTTCTTC
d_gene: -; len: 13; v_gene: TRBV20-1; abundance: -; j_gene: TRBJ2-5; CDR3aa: CSARVAFQETQYF; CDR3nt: TGCAGTGCTAGAGTGGCGTTTCAAGAGACCCAGTACTTC
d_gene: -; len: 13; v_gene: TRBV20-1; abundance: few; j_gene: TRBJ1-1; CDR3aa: CSARDRRSTEAFF; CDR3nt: TGCAGTGCTAGAGATCGTCGGAGCACTGAAGCTTTCTTT
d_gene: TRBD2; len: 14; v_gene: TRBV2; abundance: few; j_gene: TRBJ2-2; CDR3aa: CASLAGGITGELFF; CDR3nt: TGTGCCAGCCTGGCCGGGGGGATAACCGGGGAGCTGTTTTTT
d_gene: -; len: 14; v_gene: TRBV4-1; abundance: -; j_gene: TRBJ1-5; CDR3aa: CASSQGTSSQPQHF; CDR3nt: TGCGCCAGCAGCCAAGGAACCAGTAGTCAGCCCCAGCATTTT
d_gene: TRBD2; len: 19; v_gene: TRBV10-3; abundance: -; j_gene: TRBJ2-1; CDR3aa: CAISEGRTSGASSYNEQFF; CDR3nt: TGTGCCATCAGCGAGGGACGTACTAGCGGGGCCAGCTCCTACAATGAGCAGTTCTTC
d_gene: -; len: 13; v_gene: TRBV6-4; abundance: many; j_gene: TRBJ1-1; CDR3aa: CASSETENTEAFF; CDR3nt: TGTGCCAGCAGTGAGACGGAGAACACTGAAGCTTTCTTT
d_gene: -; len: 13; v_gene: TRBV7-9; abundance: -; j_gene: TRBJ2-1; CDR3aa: CASSLESHNEQFF; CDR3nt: TGTGCCAGCAGCTTAGAGAGCCACAATGAGCAGTTCTTC
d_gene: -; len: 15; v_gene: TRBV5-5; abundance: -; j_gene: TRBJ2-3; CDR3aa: CASSLSPGTTDTQYF; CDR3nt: TGTGCCAGCAGCTTGTCGCCAGGTACGACAGATACGCAGTATTTT
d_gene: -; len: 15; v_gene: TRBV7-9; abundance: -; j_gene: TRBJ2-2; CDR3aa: CASSLVSVLSGELFF; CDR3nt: TGTGCCAGCAGCTTAGTAAGCGTCCTCTCCGGGGAGCTGTTTTTT
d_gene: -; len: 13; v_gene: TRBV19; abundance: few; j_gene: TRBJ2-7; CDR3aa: CASGLNGYYEQYF; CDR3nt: TGTGCCAGTGGACTCAACGGGTACTACGAGCAGTACTTC
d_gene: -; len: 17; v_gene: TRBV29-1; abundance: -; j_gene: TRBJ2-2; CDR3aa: CSVDSSTGRGLAGELFF; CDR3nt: TGCAGCGTCGATTCTTCGACGGGTAGGGGATTAGCCGGGGAGCTGTTTTTT
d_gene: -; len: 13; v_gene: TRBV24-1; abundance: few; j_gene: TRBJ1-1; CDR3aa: CATSDPTGSEAFF; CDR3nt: TGTGCCACCAGTGATCCGACAGGATCTGAAGCTTTCTTT
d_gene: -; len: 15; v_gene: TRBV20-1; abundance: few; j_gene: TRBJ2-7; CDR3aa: CSARDKGHTSYEQYF; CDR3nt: TGCAGTGCTAGAGATAAGGGACACACCTCCTACGAGCAGTACTTC
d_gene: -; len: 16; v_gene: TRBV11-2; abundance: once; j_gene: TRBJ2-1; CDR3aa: CASSGPLAAGSNEQFF; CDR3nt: TGTGCCAGCAGCGGACCTCTAGCTGCTGGTAGCAATGAGCAGTTCTTC
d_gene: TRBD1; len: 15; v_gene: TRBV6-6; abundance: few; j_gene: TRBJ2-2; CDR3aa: CASRTGPSNTGELFF; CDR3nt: TGTGCCAGCAGGACAGGGCCATCGAACACCGGGGAGCTGTTTTTT
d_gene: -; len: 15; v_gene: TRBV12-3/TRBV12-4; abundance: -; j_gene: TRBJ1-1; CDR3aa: CASSAGGGGNTEAFF; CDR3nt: TGTGCCAGCAGTGCTGGGGGAGGGGGGAACACTGAAGCTTTCTTT
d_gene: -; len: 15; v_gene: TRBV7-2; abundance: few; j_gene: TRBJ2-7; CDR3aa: CASSRLSGSAWGQYF; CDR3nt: TGTGCCAGCAGCCGGCTTTCGGGTAGCGCCTGGGGGCAGTACTTC
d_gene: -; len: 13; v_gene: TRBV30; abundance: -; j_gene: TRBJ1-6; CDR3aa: CAWSGQGGSPLHF; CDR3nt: TGTGCCTGGAGTGGTCAGGGCGGCTCACCCCTCCACTTT
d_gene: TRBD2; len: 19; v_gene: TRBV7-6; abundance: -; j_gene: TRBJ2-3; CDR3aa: CASSLRPLGVAGGPDTQYF; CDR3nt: TGTGCCAGCAGCTTACGCCCTCTAGGGGTAGCGGGAGGGCCTGATACGCAGTATTTT
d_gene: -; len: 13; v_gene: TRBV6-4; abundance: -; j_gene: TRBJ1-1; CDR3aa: CASSAGRRTEAFF; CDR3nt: TGTGCCAGCAGTGCCGGGAGGCGGACTGAAGCTTTCTTT
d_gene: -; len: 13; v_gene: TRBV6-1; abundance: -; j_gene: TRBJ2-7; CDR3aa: CASSQRTLYEQYF; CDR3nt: TGTGCCAGCAGTCAAAGGACGCTGTACGAGCAGTACTTC
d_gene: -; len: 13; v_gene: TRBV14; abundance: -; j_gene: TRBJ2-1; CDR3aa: CASSQGPPAVSFF; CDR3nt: TGTGCCAGCAGCCAAGGCCCCCCCGCAGTGTCATTCTTC
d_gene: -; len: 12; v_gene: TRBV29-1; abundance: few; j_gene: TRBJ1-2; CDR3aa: CSAPPGEGGYTF; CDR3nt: TGCAGCGCCCCTCCGGGGGAGGGAGGCTACACCTTC
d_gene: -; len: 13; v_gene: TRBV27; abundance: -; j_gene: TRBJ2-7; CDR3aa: CASTPGGTGEQYF; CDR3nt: TGTGCCAGCACCCCCGGCGGGACGGGGGAGCAGTACTTC
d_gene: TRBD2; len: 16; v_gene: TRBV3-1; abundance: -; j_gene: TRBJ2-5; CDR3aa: CASRQTSGGAQETQYF; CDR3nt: TGTGCCAGCAGACAAACTAGCGGGGGGGCCCAAGAGACCCAGTACTTC
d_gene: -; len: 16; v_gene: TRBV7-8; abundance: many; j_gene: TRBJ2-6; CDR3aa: CASSSTGISGANVLTF; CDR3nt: TGTGCCAGCAGCTCCACAGGTATCTCTGGGGCCAACGTCCTGACTTTC
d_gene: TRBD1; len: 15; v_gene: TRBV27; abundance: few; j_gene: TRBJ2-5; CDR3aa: CASSTRDRGGETQYF; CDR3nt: TGTGCCAGCAGCACACGGGACAGGGGCGGGGAGACCCAGTACTTC